A selection of T cell receptor beta chains follows, all from one sample in a study of blood T cell repertoires in COVID-19. Produced via immunoSEQ multiplex PCR; TCRdb's table is partial and in-frame only. Here the sample spans about 170,000 clones, 65% to 85% being singletons. Source material: peripheral blood. These receptors were taken from an older woman who had recovered from COVID-19. The CDR3 runs from the conserved cysteine through the conserved F or W. The D gene is left open where the match is weak. Clone size is stated in some rows and not others, as once, few, many or a class when expanded.

v_gene	d_gene	abundance	j_gene	CDR3nt	CDR3aa
TRBV5-1	TRBD2	once	TRBJ2-3	TGCGCCAGCAGCAACACCCTAGCGGGGATCACAGATACGCAGTATTTT	CASSNTLAGITDTQYF
TRBV2	.	.	TRBJ2-7	TGTGCCAGCAGCCCCCGCGCGACAGCCGCACACTTC	CASSPRATAAHF
TRBV9	TRBD1	.	TRBJ1-2	TGTGCCAGCAGCAGACAGGGCAACTATGGCTACACCTTC	CASSRQGNYGYTF
TRBV19	.	.	TRBJ1-2	TGTGCCAGCGACCCTTCGGGGGGCTATGGCTACACCTTC	CASDPSGGYGYTF
TRBV20-1	.	few	TRBJ2-3	TGCAGTGCTAGAGCTTCTACGCAGTATTTT	CSARASTQYF
TRBV10-3	TRBD1	once	TRBJ1-4	TGTGCCATCAGCGAGACAGGGGTGGATAATGAAAAACTGTTTTTT	CAISETGVDNEKLFF
TRBV14	TRBD2	.	TRBJ2-1	TGTGCCAGCAGCCCTCTGCGGGGGGGTGATGAGCAGTTCTTC	CASSPLRGGDEQFF
TRBV5-8	.	.	TRBJ2-1	TGTGCCAGCAGCTTGGAGCGTAGCACCCCACAGTTCTTC	CASSLERSTPQFF
TRBV28	.	.	TRBJ2-3	TGTGCCAGCAGTCGGGTAAGGGGAGATACGCAGTATTTT	CASSRVRGDTQYF
TRBV3-1/TRBV3-2	TRBD1	.	TRBJ1-2	TGTGCCAGCAGCCACCGCACAGGGGAAGCTAACTATGGCTACACCTTC	CASSHRTGEANYGYTF
TRBV5-1	TRBD2	.	TRBJ2-3	TGCGCCAGCAGCCCACCGACTAGCGGAGGGACAGATACGCAGTATTTT	CASSPPTSGGTDTQYF
TRBV5-1	TRBD2	few	TRBJ2-7	TGCGCCAGCAGGCCTGCTAGCGGGATCTCCTACGAGCAGTACTTC	CASRPASGISYEQYF
TRBV27	.	.	TRBJ1-5	TGTGCCAGCAGTTTATCGACCCGGGAGCCCCAGCATTTT	CASSLSTREPQHF
TRBV18	TRBD1	.	TRBJ2-7	TGTGCCAGCTCGTTAGGACAGGGGGGCGAGCAGTACTTC	CASSLGQGGEQYF
TRBV23-1	TRBD1	.	TRBJ2-2	TGCGCCAGCCCCGAACAGGGGGCTAGGGGGGAGCTGTTTTTT	CASPEQGARGELFF
TRBV28	.	.	TRBJ1-2	TGTGCCAGCAGCGTCAGGGGAGGCTACACCTTC	CASSVRGGYTF
TRBV9	TRBD2	.	TRBJ2-2	TGTGCCAGCAGCGCCACGTCTAGCGGGGGGAGGGCCGGGGAGCTGTTTTTT	CASSATSSGGRAGELFF
TRBV28	.	.	TRBJ2-3	TGTGCCAGCATGACCCCTGGGCTTAATACGCAGTATTTT	CASMTPGLNTQYF
TRBV6-6	.	.	TRBJ2-3	TGTGCCAGCAGTCAGAGAATTACGCAGTATTTT	CASSQRITQYF
TRBV7-3	TRBD2	once	TRBJ2-7	TGTGCCAGCAGCTTATTCCTGCGAGGCCCCAACTCTAGCGGTTTTTCCTACGAGCAGTACTTC	CASSLFLRGPNSSGFSYEQYF
TRBV4-2	TRBD1	few	TRBJ1-1	TGTGCCAGCAGCCCACAGGGGGTCGGAGTCACTGAAGCTTTCTTT	CASSPQGVGVTEAFF
TRBV6-5	.	.	TRBJ2-7	TGTGCCACCCTGGCCCGGCAGGGTTACTCCTACGAGCAGTACTTC	CATLARQGYSYEQYF
TRBV6-5	TRBD2	.	TRBJ2-5	TGTGCCAGCAGCCCCGGGGGGGAGGGTCAAGAGACCCAGTACTTC	CASSPGGEGQETQYF
TRBV7-3	TRBD2	.	TRBJ2-3	TGTGCCAGCAGCCCCGGCGGGGGAGATACGCAGTATTTT	CASSPGGGDTQYF
TRBV15	.	.	TRBJ1-2	TGTGCCACCAGCAGAGGGTGGGGGGGCGAGTATGGCTACACCTTC	CATSRGWGGEYGYTF
TRBV6-5	.	.	TRBJ1-2	TGTGCCAGCAGTTACTCGCGTCCCCAGGGAGGATATGGCTACACCTTC	CASSYSRPQGGYGYTF
TRBV5-4	TRBD1	few	TRBJ1-1	TGTGCCAGCAGCCCACGGACAGGGGACCCTGAAGCTTTCTTT	CASSPRTGDPEAFF
TRBV19	.	.	TRBJ1-4	TGTGCCAGCCAGGTCACGGGGGAAAAACTGTTTTTT	CASQVTGEKLFF
TRBV28	.	.	TRBJ1-2	TGTGCCAGCAGTTTGTCGGCAGGGGCCTATGGCTACACCTTC	CASSLSAGAYGYTF
TRBV7-6	.	.	TRBJ1-5	TGTGCCAGCAGCTCCCAACCCAGGCAGCCCCAGCATTTT	CASSSQPRQPQHF
TRBV24-1	TRBD2	.	TRBJ2-1	TGTGCCACCAGTGAGGCTAGCGGGGGTTTTTCCTACAATGAGCAGTTCTTC	CATSEASGGFSYNEQFF
TRBV7-2	.	.	TRBJ1-5	TGTGCCAGCAGCTCCGCAGGGCTAGGCAATCAGCCCCAGCATTTT	CASSSAGLGNQPQHF
TRBV7-9	.	many	TRBJ1-6	TGTGCCAGCAGCCCGCTGGGGGCTTGGTCACCCCTCCACTTT	CASSPLGAWSPLHF
TRBV28	.	.	TRBJ1-2	TGTGCCAGCAGTCAGGACGGGACTAGGGGCTACACCTTC	CASSQDGTRGYTF
TRBV4-2	.	.	TRBJ1-1	TGTGCCAGCAGCCTTTTGGGGGGGAACACTGAAGCTTTCTTT	CASSLLGGNTEAFF
TRBV4-2	TRBD1	.	TRBJ2-2	TGTGCCACCCTGGACAGGGGGGTCGGGGAGCTGTTTTTT	CATLDRGVGELFF
TRBV13	.	.	TRBJ2-5	TGTGCCAGCAGCTTGCGAGAGACCCAGTACTTC	CASSLRETQYF
TRBV3-1/TRBV3-2	.	few	TRBJ2-7	TGTGCCAGCAGCCAAGGGCTGGGACAAGAGGCGGGTGAGCAGTACTTC	CASSQGLGQEAGEQYF
TRBV4-2	TRBD2	.	TRBJ2-2	TGTGCCAGCAGCCATGCCGCCGGGACTAGCGGGAGTCGGACCGGGGAGCTGTTTTTT	CASSHAAGTSGSRTGELFF
TRBV19	.	.	TRBJ2-5	TGTGCCAGTAGCAGGGGTGGCAGCACCGGAGAGACCCAGTACTTC	CASSRGGSTGETQYF
TRBV5-1	.	.	TRBJ2-4	TGCGCCAGCAGCCCGGACACCAGCACCGTAGCCAAAAACATTCAGTACTTC	CASSPDTSTVAKNIQYF
TRBV6-2/TRBV6-3	.	.	TRBJ2-1	TGTGCCAGCAGTTACGCAGGGTATGAGCAGTTCTTC	CASSYAGYEQFF
TRBV7-9	.	few	TRBJ2-1	TGTGCCAGCAGCTTAGTGACTATGTACAATGAGCAGTTCTTC	CASSLVTMYNEQFF
TRBV2	.	few	TRBJ2-2	TGTGCCAGCAGGGCACAACCGAACACCGGGGAGCTGTTTTTT	CASRAQPNTGELFF
TRBV5-4	.	.	TRBJ2-1	TGTGCCAGCAGCTTGCCTAGCGCAGTTTTTGCCGATGAGCAGTTCTTC	CASSLPSAVFADEQFF
TRBV19	.	.	TRBJ1-1	TGTGCCAGTAGTCCCAAAGGGGACACTGAAGCTTTCTTT	CASSPKGDTEAFF
TRBV7-9	.	.	TRBJ2-2	TGTGCCAGCAGCTCGCTCCATTCTTCAGCTTGGAGATATGGGGAGCTGTTTTTT	CASSSLHSSAWRYGELFF
TRBV5-4	.	.	TRBJ2-5	TGTGCCAGCAGCCCCGGCCAGGGAGAGACCCAGTACTTC	CASSPGQGETQYF
TRBV29-1	.	.	TRBJ1-4	TGCAGCGTTGTTTGGGCAGCCGATAATGAAAAACTGTTTTTT	CSVVWAADNEKLFF